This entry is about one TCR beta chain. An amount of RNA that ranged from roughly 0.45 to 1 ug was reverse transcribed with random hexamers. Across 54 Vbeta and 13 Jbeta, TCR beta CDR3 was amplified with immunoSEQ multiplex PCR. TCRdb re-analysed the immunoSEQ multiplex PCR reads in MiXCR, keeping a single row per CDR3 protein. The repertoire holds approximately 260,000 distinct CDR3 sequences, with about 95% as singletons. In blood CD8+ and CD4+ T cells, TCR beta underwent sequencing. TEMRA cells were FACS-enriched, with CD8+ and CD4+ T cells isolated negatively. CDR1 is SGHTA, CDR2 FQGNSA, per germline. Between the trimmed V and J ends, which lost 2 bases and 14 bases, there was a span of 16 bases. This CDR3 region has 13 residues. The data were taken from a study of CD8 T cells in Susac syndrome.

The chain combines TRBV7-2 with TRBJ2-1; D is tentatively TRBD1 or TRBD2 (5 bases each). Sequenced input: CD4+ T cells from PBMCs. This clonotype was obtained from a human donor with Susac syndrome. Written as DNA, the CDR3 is TGTGCCAGCAGCTTAACAACTAGTGGGGCTAAGTTCTTC. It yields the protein CASSLTTSGAKFF.